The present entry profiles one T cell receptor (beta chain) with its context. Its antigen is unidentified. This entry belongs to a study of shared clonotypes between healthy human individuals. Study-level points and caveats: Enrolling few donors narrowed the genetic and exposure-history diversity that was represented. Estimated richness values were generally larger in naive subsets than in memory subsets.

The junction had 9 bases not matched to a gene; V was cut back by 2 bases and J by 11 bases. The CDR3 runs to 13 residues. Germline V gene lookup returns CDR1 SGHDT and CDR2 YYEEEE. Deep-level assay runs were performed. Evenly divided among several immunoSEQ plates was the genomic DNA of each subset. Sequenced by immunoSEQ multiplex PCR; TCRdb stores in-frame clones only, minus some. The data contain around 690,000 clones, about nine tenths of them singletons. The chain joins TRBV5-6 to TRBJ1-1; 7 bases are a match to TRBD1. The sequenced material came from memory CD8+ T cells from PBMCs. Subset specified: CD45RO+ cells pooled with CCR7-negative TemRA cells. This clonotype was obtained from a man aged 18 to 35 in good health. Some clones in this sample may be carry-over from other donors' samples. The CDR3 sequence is CASSLTGDVKAFF. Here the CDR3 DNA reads TGTGCCAGCAGCTTAACAGGGGACGTAAAGGCTTTCTTT.